This entry lists 12 T cell receptor beta chains sequenced from one sample in a study of blood T cell repertoires in COVID-19. Assay used: immunoSEQ multiplex PCR; TCRdb lists only in-frame clones, some missing. The table has around 150,000 clones, around 74% seen once; the top ten hold 2.8%. The source material was peripheral blood. The receptors here all came from a man between 65 and 79 years old with acute or convalescent COVID-19.

This clone was detected a few times. V is TRBV5-4 and J is TRBJ2-1, with 7 bases lining up with TRBD1. This CDR3 region has 15 residues. V trimming: 0 bases; J trimming: 1 base; junction bases outside the gene matches: 1. Germline assignment: CDR1 SGHNT and CDR2 YYREEE (reference sequence). The CDR3 DNA reads as TGTGCCAGCAGCTTGGCGGGACAGTCCTACAATGAGCAGTTCTTC. Protein: CASSLAGQSYNEQFF.

The rearrangement links TRBV2 to TRBJ2-1; 12 bases match TRBD2. Germline assignment: CDR1 SNHLY and CDR2 FYNNEI. Germline trimming cut 7 bases from V and 11 bases from J; bases unmatched to any gene: 6. This CDR3 region has 13 residues. CDR3 sequence (DNA): TGTGCCAGCAACGGACTAGCGGGGACGAAGCAGTTCTTC. Encoded protein: CASNGLAGTKQFF.

This sequence joins TRBV10-3 and TRBJ1-1, with a tentative D call TRBD1 (5 bases). The CDR3 is made up of 14 amino acids. V lost 7 bases and J 4 bases, leaving 16 bases between the germline ends. Germline V gene sequence: CDR1 ENHRY, CDR2 SYGVKD. The CDR3 bases are TGTGCCATCATCCCTTGGATAGGGGCCACTGAAGCTTTCTTT. This codes for CAIIPWIGATEAFF.

The chain has TRBV27 and TRBJ2-7; no reliable D call. Trimming pared 0 bases from V and 0 bases from J, leaving 12 bases between. CDR1 and CDR2 (germline): MNHEY, SMNVEV (reference sequence). This CDR3 region has 16 residues. CDR3 protein: CASSLSANPTSYEQYF. The CDR3 bases are TGTGCCAGCAGTTTATCAGCCAACCCCACCTCCTACGAGCAGTACTTC.

The V and J genes are TRBV27 and TRBJ2-1, with D hard to call. This CDR3 has 14 residues. Germline assignment: CDR1 MNHEY and CDR2 SMNVEV (reference sequence). The V gene lost 6 bases and the J gene lost 4 bases, with 13 bases spanning the gap. CDR3 sequence: CASRLPWPYNEQFF. For the CDR3, the DNA is TGTGCCAGCAGACTACCCTGGCCATACAATGAGCAGTTCTTC.

This chain uses TRBV19 with TRBJ2-3, with TRBD2 identical over 16 bases. The V segment lost 3 bases and the J segment 6 bases; nucleotides outside the gene matches: 3. Germline values: CDR1 LNHDA, CDR2 SQIVND (reference sequence). The CDR3 is made up of 16 amino acids. The CDR3 DNA is TGTGCCAGTAGTATGGGACTAGCGGGAGGGCAGGATACGCAGTATTTT. This translates into CASSMGLAGGQDTQYF.

This chain uses TRBV5-6 with TRBJ2-3; a possible D gene is TRBD2 (6 bases). The CDR3 spans 15 residues. V lost 0 bases, J lost 1 base, and 9 bases lay in between. CDR1 SGHDT and CDR2 YYEEEE come from the germline V gene. In DNA form, the CDR3 reads TGTGCCAGCAGCTTGGGGCGGGGCGGCACAGATACGCAGTATTTT. Protein sequence: CASSLGRGGTDTQYF.

The chain couples TRBV5-6 to TRBJ2-1, with TRBD2 identical over 9 bases. The CDR3 totals 19 residues. Germline CDR1 and CDR2: SGHDT and YYEEEE. V trimming: 2 bases; J trimming: 8 bases; junction bases outside the gene matches: 20. The CDR3 DNA is TGTGCCAGCAGCTTCCCCCGCAGCGGGAGGCCCCTCGGTCGCGATGAGCAGTTCTTC. Translated, it gives CASSFPRSGRPLGRDEQFF.

This sequence joins TRBV28 and TRBJ2-3; 10 bases are a match to TRBD2. The CDR3 length is 15 residues. The ends lost 5 bases at V and 1 base at J; junction bases unmatched: 3. Germline lookup yields CDR1 MDHEN and CDR2 SYDVKM. The CDR3 reads CASSQLAGGTDTQYF. The CDR3 DNA is TGTGCCAGCAGTCAGCTAGCGGGGGGCACAGATACGCAGTATTTT.

The chain recombines TRBV9 with TRBJ2-1; 13 bases agree with TRBD2. The CDR3 contains 16 residues. The ends lost 0 bases at V and 7 bases at J; junction bases unmatched: 4. Germline V gene lookup returns CDR1 SGDLS and CDR2 YYNGEE. The CDR3 nucleotides read TGTGCCAGCAGCGTAGCCGGGACTAGCGGGACTAATGAGCAGTTCTTC. Translated, it gives CASSVAGTSGTNEQFF.

The rearrangement uses TRBV27 and TRBJ2-7; no firm D call. Germline CDR1 is MNHEY and CDR2 is SMNVEV (reference sequence). V lost 3 bases to trimming and J lost 3 bases, with 9 bases between them. This CDR3 contains 13 residues. The CDR3 sequence: CASSLAGNYEQYF. The CDR3 nucleotides are TGTGCCAGCAGTTTGGCAGGTAACTACGAGCAGTACTTC.

This clone showed up just a few times. Here the CDR3 DNA reads TGTGCCAGCGGCTACAGGGGAGGGAACACTGAAGCTTTCTTT. It encodes CASGYRGGNTEAFF. The chain recombines TRBV6-5 with TRBJ1-1, with 7 bases lining up with TRBD1. The CDR3 consists of 14 residues. The germline V gene has CDR1 MNHEY and CDR2 SVGAGI. V lost 8 bases to trimming and J lost 1 base; unmatched junction nucleotides: 7.